This T cell receptor (beta chain) was observed in a study of blood T cell repertoires in COVID-19. Looking at the study overall: In each case, the material was cDNA or gDNA derived from T cells, B-cell-depleted T cells, or PBMCs.

Study processing details: Amplifying reference gene primers gave estimates of nucleated cell counts. Clones were sequenced by immunoSEQ multiplex PCR, and TCRdb holds only the in-frame ones, with some missing. From that table come the V and J calls and clone size; the DNA was used to work out D and trimming. Among about 11,000 clones listed, 90% were seen once. With V trimmed by 4 bases and J by 4 bases, 5 bases remained unmatched. This CDR3 contains 14 residues. CDR1 SNHLY and CDR2 FYNNEI come from the germline V gene. The clonotype comes from a human donor in a cohort sampled during active COVID-19. Specimen: peripheral blood. The chain uses TRBV2 and TRBJ2-5; 8 bases align to TRBD2. This chain's CDR3 is CASSGTGGRETQYF. In nucleotides, the CDR3 is TGTGCCAGCAGTGGAACGGGGGGGCGAGAGACCCAGTACTTC.